This T cell receptor (beta chain) stems from a study of T cell responses to AZD1222 COVID-19 vaccine. General study findings and limits: Among those given AZD1222, only 6 or 7 were seropositive at baseline. No repertoire was sampled before or during the peak T cell response, only after it. Clonal diversity may have been underestimated in mostly white British donors. Mapped onto spike, vaccine-associated CD4 TCRs spanned it and were dominant at 160-218 and 743-854.

As concerns this clone: Its target is unknown.

The CDR3 contains 17 residues. Trimming took 0 bases from V and 3 from J, leaving 17 bases between them. The germline V gene encodes CDR1 ENHRY and CDR2 SYGVKD. Profiling relied on immunoSEQ multiplex PCR, and the TCRdb table lists in-frame clones only, not all of them. Among about 75,000 clones listed, more than 70% were seen once. Sequencing used peripheral blood, obtained 28 days after the second dose of the MenACWY control vaccine. The rearrangement uses TRBV10-3 and TRBJ1-1, with D maybe TRBD1 (5 bases). The origin of this receptor is an adult who received the MenACWY meningococcal vaccine as a control. The CDR3 loop reads CAISESWGNGKDTEAFF. CDR3 sequence (DNA): TGTGCCATCAGTGAGTCGTGGGGGAACGGCAAGGACACTGAAGCTTTCTTT.